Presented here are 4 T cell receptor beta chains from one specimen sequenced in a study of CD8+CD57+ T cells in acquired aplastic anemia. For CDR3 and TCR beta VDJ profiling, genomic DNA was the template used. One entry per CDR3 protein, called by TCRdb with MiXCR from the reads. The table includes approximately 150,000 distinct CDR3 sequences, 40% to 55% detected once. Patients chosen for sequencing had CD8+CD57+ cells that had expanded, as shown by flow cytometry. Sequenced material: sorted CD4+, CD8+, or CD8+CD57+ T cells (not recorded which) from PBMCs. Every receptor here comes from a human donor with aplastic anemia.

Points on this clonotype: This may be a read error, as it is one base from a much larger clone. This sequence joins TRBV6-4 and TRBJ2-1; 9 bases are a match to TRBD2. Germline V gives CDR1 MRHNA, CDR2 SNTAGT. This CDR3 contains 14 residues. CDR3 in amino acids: CASSRLAGINEQLF. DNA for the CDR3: TGTGCCAGCAGCCGTCTAGCGGGAATCAATGAGCAGCTCTTC.

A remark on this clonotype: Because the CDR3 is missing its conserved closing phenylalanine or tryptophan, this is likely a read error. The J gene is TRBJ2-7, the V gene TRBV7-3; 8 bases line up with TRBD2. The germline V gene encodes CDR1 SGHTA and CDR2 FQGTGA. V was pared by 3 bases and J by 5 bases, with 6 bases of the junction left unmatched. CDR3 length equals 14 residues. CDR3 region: CASSLALLADEQYL. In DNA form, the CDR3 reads TGTGCCAGCAGCTTGGCTTTACTAGCGGACGAGCAGTACCTC.

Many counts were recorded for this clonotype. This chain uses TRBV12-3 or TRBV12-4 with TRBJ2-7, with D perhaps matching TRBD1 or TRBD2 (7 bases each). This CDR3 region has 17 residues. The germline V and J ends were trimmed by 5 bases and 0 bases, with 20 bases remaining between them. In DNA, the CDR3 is TGTGCCAGCAGTCACTCCGGGGGGAGGGACAGCTCCTACGAGCAGTACTTC. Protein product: CASSHSGGRDSSYEQYF.

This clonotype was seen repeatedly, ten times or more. The CDR3 DNA follows: TGTGCCAGCAGTCACCATGACAGGGTTCCTGAAGCTTTCTTT. Translated, it gives CASSHHDRVPEAFF. This chain links TRBV6-5 with TRBJ1-1; TRBD1 aligns across 7 bases. Germline-derived CDR1 and CDR2 are MNHEY and SVGAGI. The trim removed 5 bases at V and 6 bases at J, leaving 9 bases unmatched. The length of the CDR3 is 14 residues.